The entry that follows covers one TCR beta chain sequence. TCRdb reanalysed the RT-PCR reads using MiXCR and keeps one entry per CDR3 protein. The sample holds about 680,000 distinct CDR3 sequences, 14% seen once. The CDR3 has 15 amino acids. Germline loops: CDR1 SGDLS, CDR2 YYNGEE. The V and J ends lost 0 bases and 7 bases respectively, with 17 bases between them. This clonotype was obtained from a female donor in good health, serving as a healthy control. J is TRBJ2-7 and V is TRBV9; a possible D gene is TRBD1 (6 bases). The sample was memory CD4+ T cells from blood. This CDR3 is CASSVAAGDPSEQYF. CDR3 in DNA: TGTGCCAGCAGCGTAGCCGCAGGGGACCCATCGGAGCAGTACTTC.